The source of this T cell receptor beta chain is a study of T cell responses to AZD1222 COVID-19 vaccine. Overall study findings and caveats: Mostly white British, mostly female donors; authors suggested clonal diversity may be underestimated.

This clone was counted once. Its antigen remains unidentified. Germline values: CDR1 ENHRY, CDR2 SYGVKD. Trimming pared 4 bases from V and 5 bases from J, leaving 9 bases between. This CDR3 spans 13 amino acids. Method: immunoSEQ multiplex PCR; TCRdb's copy keeps in-frame clones and lacks some. The sample carries some 120,000 clones, just under 95% recorded once. The origin of this receptor is an adult in good health. This material consisted of peripheral blood, taken on day 0 of AZD1222 vaccination. The rearrangement joins TRBV10-3 to TRBJ2-1; D might be TRBD2 (6 bases). The CDR3 spells CAISGSGDNEQFF. CDR3 in DNA: TGTGCCATCAGTGGTTCGGGAGACAATGAGCAGTTCTTC.